Presented here are 3 T cell receptor beta chains from one specimen sequenced in a study of monozygotic twins with inflammatory bowel disease. TCRdb re-called the 5' RACE reads and gives one entry per CDR3 protein, without DNA. Recorded for this sample: approximately 390,000 distinct CDR3 sequences. Input material: blood. Source of these receptors: a human donor with ulcerative colitis or Crohn's disease, or a healthy co-twin of an affected twin (not recorded which).

The genes are TRBV7-6 and TRBJ2-7; the D call from TCRdb, TRBD1, cannot be confirmed without DNA. Germline lookup yields CDR1 SGHVS and CDR2 FNYEAQ. The CDR3 sequence is 13 residues long. CDR3 amino acids: CASSLPGGGEQYF. Complete variable domain (other parts from reference TRBV7-6 and TRBJ2-7): GAGVSQSPRYKVTKRGQDVALRCDPISGHVSLYWYRQALGQGPEFLTYFNYEAQQDKSGLPNDRFSAERPEGSISTLTIQRTEQRDSAMYRCASSLPGGGEQYFGPGTRLTVT.

This sequence joins TRBV5-1 and TRBJ1-4; lacking DNA, the TRBD1 call made by TCRdb goes unchecked. Germline V lookup: CDR1 SGHRS, CDR2 YFSETQ. This CDR3 has 15 residues. CDR3 sequence reads: CASSVTGYRDEKLFF.

This chain links TRBV10-3 with TRBJ2-1; the D call from TCRdb, TRBD2, cannot be confirmed without DNA. From germline, CDR1 is ENHRY and CDR2 SYGVKD. CDR3 size: 14 residues. CDR3 in amino acids: CAISRTSGLNEQFF.